This T cell receptor (beta chain) was profiled in a study of CD8+CD57+ T cells in acquired aplastic anemia. The CDR3 consists of 13 residues. The V gene lost 3 bases and the J gene lost 8 bases, with 13 bases spanning the gap. The V gene's germline CDR1 is SGHTA and CDR2 FQGNSA. Flow cytometry had shown expanded CD8+CD57+ cells in the patients chosen for sequencing. This clonotype was observed many times. TCR beta VDJ and CDR3 profiling used genomic DNA as template. TCRdb used MiXCR to reprocess the reads, holding one entry per CDR3 protein. Of around 200,000 distinct CDR3 sequences in the sample, roughly 65% were seen once.

This receptor was obtained from a human donor with aplastic anemia. The chain is built from TRBV7-2 and TRBJ1-2, with no clear D. The sample consisted of sorted CD4+, CD8+, or CD8+CD57+ T cells (not recorded which) from PBMCs. The DNA for the CDR3 is TGTGCCAGCAGCTTCCTCACGGGAGAAGGCTACACCTTC. This encodes CASSFLTGEGYTF.